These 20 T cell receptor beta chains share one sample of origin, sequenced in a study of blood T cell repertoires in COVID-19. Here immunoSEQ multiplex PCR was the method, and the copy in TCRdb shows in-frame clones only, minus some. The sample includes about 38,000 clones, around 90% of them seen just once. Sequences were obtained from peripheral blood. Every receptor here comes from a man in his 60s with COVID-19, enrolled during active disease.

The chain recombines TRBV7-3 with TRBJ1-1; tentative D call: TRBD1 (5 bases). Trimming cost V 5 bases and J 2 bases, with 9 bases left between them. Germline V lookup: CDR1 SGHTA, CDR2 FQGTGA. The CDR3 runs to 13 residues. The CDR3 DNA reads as TGTGCCAGCAGCCAAGACAGAAACACTGAAGCTTTCTTT. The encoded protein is CASSQDRNTEAFF. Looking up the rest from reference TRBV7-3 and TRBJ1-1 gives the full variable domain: GAGVSQTPSNKVTEKGKYVELRCDPISGHTALYWYRQSLGQGPEFLIYFQGTGAADDSGLPNDRFFAVRPEGSVSTLKIQRTERGDSAVYLCASSQDRNTEAFFGQGTRLTVV.

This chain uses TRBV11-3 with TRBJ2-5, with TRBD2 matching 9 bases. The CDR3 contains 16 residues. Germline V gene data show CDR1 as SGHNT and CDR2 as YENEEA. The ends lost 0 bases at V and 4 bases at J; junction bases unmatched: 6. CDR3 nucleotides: TGTGCCAGCAGCTTAGATCTCGGCGGGAGGGTAGAGACCCAGTACTTC. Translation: CASSLDLGGRVETQYF. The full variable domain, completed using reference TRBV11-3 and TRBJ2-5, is EAGVVQSPRYKIIEKKQPVAFWCNPISGHNTLYWYLQNLGQGPELLIRYENEEAVDDSQLPKDRFSAERLKGVDSTLKIQPAELGDSAVYLCASSLDLGGRVETQYFGPGTRLLVL.

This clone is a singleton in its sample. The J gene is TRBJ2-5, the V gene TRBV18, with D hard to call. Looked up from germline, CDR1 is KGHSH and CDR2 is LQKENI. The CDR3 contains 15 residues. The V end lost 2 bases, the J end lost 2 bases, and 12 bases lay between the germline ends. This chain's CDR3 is CASSPGLGRQETQYF. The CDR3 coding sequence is TGTGCCAGCTCACCAGGTTTGGGCAGACAAGAGACCCAGTACTTC.

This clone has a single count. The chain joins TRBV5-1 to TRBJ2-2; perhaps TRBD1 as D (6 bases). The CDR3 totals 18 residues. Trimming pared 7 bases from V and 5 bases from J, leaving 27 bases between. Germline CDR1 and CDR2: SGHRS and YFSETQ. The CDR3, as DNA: TGCGCCAGCCCTATTACGTACAGGGTACCCCTTAGAACCGGGGAGCTGTTTTTT. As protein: CASPITYRVPLRTGELFF.

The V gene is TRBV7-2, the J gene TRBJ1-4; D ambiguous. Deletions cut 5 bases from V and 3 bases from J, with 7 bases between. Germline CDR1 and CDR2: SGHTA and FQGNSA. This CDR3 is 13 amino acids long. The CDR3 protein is CASSENSNEKLFF. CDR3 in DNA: TGTGCCAGCAGCGAGAATTCTAATGAAAAACTGTTTTTT.

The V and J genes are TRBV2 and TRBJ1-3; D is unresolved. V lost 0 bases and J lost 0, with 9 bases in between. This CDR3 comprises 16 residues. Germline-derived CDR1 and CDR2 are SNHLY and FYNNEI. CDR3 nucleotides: TGTGCCAGCAGTGAAGCGTTATCCCTCTCTGGAAACACCATATATTTT. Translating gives CASSEALSLSGNTIYF. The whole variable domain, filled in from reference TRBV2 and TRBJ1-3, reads EPEVTQTPSHQVTQMGQEVILRCVPISNHLYFYWYRQILGQKVEFLVSFYNNEISEKSEIFDDQFSVERPDGSNFTLKIRSTKLEDSAMYFCASSEALSLSGNTIYFGEGSWLTVV.

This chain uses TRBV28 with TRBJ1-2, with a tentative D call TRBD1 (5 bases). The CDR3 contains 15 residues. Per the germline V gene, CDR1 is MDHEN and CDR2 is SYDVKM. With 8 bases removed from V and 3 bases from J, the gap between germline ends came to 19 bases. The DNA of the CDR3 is TGTGCCAGCTACGATGAGCAGGGTTGGTACTATGGCTACACCTTC. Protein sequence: CASYDEQGWYYGYTF.

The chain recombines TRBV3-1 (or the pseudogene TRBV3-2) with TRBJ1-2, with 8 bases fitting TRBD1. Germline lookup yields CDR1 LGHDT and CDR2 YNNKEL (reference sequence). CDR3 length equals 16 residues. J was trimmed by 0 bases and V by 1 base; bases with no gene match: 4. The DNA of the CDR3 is TGTGCCAGCAGCCAAGGGACAGGGTTAGCTAACTATGGCTACACCTTC. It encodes CASSQGTGLANYGYTF.

CDR3 DNA sequence: TGTGCCAGCAGCAAGGAACTTGGAGGCACCGGGGAGCTGTTTTTT. It is translated as CASSKELGGTGELFF. The chain employs TRBV5-4 and TRBJ2-2; TRBD2 might be the D (5 bases). Trimming removed 4 bases at V and 4 bases at J, with 14 bases between. In germline, CDR1 is SGHNT, CDR2 YYREEE (reference sequence). There are 15 residues in the CDR3.

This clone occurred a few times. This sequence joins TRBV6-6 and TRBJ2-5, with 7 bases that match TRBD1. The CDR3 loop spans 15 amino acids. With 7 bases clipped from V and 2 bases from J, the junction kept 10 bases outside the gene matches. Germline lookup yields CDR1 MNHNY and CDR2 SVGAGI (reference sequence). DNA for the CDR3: TGTGCCAGCATTCCAGAACCACAGGGGCAAGAGACCCAGTACTTC. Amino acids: CASIPEPQGQETQYF.

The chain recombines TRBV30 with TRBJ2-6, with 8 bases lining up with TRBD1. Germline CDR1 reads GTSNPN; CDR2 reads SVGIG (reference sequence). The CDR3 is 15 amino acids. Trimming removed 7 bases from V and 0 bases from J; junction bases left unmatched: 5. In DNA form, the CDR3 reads TGTGCCTTCGACAGGGGCTACTCTGGGGCCAACGTCCTGACTTTC. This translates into CAFDRGYSGANVLTF.

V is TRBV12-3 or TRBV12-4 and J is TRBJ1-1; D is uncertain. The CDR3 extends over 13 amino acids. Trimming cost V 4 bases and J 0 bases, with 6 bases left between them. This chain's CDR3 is CASSSQVNTEAFF. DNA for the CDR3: TGTGCCAGCAGTTCGCAGGTGAACACTGAAGCTTTCTTT.

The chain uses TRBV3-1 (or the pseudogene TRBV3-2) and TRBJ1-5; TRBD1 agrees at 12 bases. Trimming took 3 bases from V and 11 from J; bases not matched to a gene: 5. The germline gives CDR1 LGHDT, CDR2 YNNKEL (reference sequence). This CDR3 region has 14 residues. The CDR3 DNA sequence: TGTGCCAGCAGCCAGGGACAGGGGGCGCGGGCCCAGCATTTT. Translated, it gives CASSQGQGARAQHF.

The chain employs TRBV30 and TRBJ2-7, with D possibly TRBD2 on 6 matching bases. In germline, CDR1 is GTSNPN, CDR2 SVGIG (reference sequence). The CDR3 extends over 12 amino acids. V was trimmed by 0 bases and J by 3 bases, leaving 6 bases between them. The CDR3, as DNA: TGTGCCTGGAGTGTTAGCGGCTACGAGCAGTACTTC. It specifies CAWSVSGYEQYF. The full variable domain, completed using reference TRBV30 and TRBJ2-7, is SQTIHQWPATLVQPVGSPLSLECTVEGTSNPNLYWYRQAAGRGLQLLFYSVGIGQISSEVPQNLSASRPQDRQFILSSKKLLLSDSGFYLCAWSVSGYEQYFGPGTRLTVT.

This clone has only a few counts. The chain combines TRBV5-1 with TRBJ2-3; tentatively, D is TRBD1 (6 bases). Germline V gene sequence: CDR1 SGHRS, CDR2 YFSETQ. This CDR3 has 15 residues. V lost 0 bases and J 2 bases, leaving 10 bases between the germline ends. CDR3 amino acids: CASSLVSGDTDTQYF. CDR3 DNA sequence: TGCGCCAGCAGCTTGGTGTCAGGGGACACAGATACGCAGTATTTT.

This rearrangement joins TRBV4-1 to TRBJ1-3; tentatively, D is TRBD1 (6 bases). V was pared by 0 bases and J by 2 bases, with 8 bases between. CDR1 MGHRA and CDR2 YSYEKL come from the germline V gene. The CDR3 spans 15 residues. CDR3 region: CASSQDTGPGNTIYF. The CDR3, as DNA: TGCGCCAGCAGCCAAGATACAGGGCCTGGAAACACCATATATTTT.

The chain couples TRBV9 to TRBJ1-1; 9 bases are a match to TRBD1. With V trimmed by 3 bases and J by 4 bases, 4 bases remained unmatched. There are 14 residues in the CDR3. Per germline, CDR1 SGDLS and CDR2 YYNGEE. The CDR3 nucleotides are TGTGCCAGCAGCGCTCAGGACAGGGGCACTGAAGCTTTCTTT. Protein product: CASSAQDRGTEAFF.

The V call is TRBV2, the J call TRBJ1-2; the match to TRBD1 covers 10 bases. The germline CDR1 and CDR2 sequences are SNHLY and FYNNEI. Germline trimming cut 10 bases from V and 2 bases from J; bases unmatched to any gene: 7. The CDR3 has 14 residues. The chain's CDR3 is CATTSGQGNYGYTF. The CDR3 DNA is TGTGCCACCACTTCGGGACAGGGGAACTATGGCTACACCTTC.

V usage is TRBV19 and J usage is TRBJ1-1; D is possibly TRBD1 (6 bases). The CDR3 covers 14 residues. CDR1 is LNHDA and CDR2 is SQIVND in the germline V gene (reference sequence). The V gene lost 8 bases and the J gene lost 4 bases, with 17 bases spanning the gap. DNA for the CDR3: TGTGCCAGTGGAGAACAGGGCGGGGGCACTGAAGCTTTCTTT. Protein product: CASGEQGGGTEAFF.

CDR3 bases: TGTGCCAGTAGCTACAGGGGGTCTGGGGCCAACGTCCTGACTTTC. Translated, it gives CASSYRGSGANVLTF. The genes are TRBV19 and TRBJ2-6; 8 nucleotides agree with TRBD1. Trimming cost V 6 bases and J 1 base; bases outside gene matches: 2. Germline V gene data show CDR1 as LNHDA and CDR2 as SQIVND (reference sequence). This CDR3 region has 15 residues.